This TCR beta chain was captured by sequencing in a study of metastatic and nonmetastatic thyroid tumors. Study-wide findings and caveats: Significantly higher TCR beta diversity was reportedly seen in malignant thyroid tumors than benign nodules, in blood and tumor.

This clone was found a few times. Its antigen remains unidentified. Until they underwent thyroid surgery, no patient had received any treatment. CDR1 and CDR2 (germline): MNHEY, SVGEGT. The CDR3 consists of 14 residues. The V end lost 4 bases, the J end lost 8 bases, and 17 bases lay between the germline ends. TCRdb re-called clones via MiXCR from the PCR reads. The data show roughly 38,000 clones, about 12% seen once. Material for sequencing was blood. This chain uses TRBV6-2 or TRBV6-3 with TRBJ1-2; D is unresolved. The receptor's source is a male donor with papillary thyroid cancer or a benign thyroid nodule (not recorded which). Some clones in this sample may be carry-over from other donors' samples. This chain's CDR3 is CASSSSRSYRGYTF. The CDR3 DNA sequence: TGTGCCAGCAGTTCCTCGAGGAGCTATCGCGGCTACACCTTC.